This passage covers 9 T cell receptor beta chains from one sample sequenced in a study of T cells of healthy individuals. TCRdb reanalysed the 5' RACE reads using MiXCR and keeps one entry per CDR3 protein. The table has about 96,000 distinct CDR3 sequences, approximately 16% seen once. These receptors were collected from a human donor in good health.

J is TRBJ2-5 and V is TRBV20-1; D may correspond to TRBD1 or TRBD2 (5 bases each). The CDR3 is made up of 12 amino acids. Germline CDR1 reads DFQATT; CDR2 reads SNEGSKA (reference sequence). The CDR3 region is CGTRRSIETQYF. DNA of the CDR3: TGCGGGACCCGTCGGAGTATTGAGACCCAGTACTTC.

The chain combines TRBV25-1 with TRBJ2-5; 7 bases fit TRBD2. Per the germline V gene, CDR1 is MGHDK and CDR2 is SYGVNS. CDR3 size: 14 residues. V shed 3 bases and J 1 base; nucleotides not matched to a gene: 2. DNA for the CDR3: TGTGCCAGCAGTGAGGGGGGGATCCAAGAGACCCAGTACTTC. It codes for CASSEGGIQETQYF.

This clonotype has a count of ten or more. The chain is built from TRBV7-2 and TRBJ2-1, with 15 positions matching TRBD2. V lost 4 bases, J lost 9 bases, and 7 bases stayed unmatched. The CDR3 is 16 residues long. In germline, CDR1 is SGHTA, CDR2 FQGNSA. CDR3 sequence reads: CASSSSGGLAGGEQFF. The CDR3, as DNA: TGTGCCAGCAGCTCGAGCGGGGGACTAGCGGGAGGTGAGCAGTTCTTC.

This clonotype turned up a few times. The chain has TRBV7-3 and TRBJ2-1; 9 bases fit TRBD2. Losses at the gene ends were 5 bases for V and 10 bases for J; bases not matched to a gene: 21. CDR3 length: 18 amino acids. From germline, CDR1 is SGHTA and CDR2 FQGTGA. The CDR3, as DNA: TGTGCCAGCAGCCCCCGCCCCGTCATCTCTAGCGGGATGAGCGAGCAGTTCTTC. It is translated as CASSPRPVISSGMSEQFF.

The chain combines TRBV6-5 with TRBJ1-2; D possibly corresponds to TRBD1 (5 bases). Germline V gene lookup returns CDR1 MNHEY and CDR2 SVGAGI. The CDR3 consists of 14 residues. Trimming left V 0 bases short and J 1 base short, with 6 bases between. CDR3 in amino acids: CASSYSQGNYGYTF. CDR3 sequence (DNA): TGTGCCAGCAGTTACTCGCAGGGTAACTATGGCTACACCTTC.

This clonotype has a handful of counts. This chain joins TRBV25-1 and TRBJ1-1, with TRBD1 identical over 8 bases. Germline lookup yields CDR1 MGHDK and CDR2 SYGVNS. The CDR3 extends over 16 amino acids. J gave up 1 base and V 5 bases, and 9 bases lay outside the gene matches. CDR3 nucleotides: TGTGCCAGCAGTCCGACAGGGGAAGGGAGGAACACTGAAGCTTTCTTT. This translates into CASSPTGEGRNTEAFF.

The chain employs TRBV29-1 and TRBJ2-5; D possibly uses TRBD1 or TRBD2 (6 bases each). V dropped 7 bases and J dropped 5 bases, with 17 bases sitting between them. The CDR3 spans 13 residues. Germline V CDR1 and CDR2: SQVTM, ANQGSEA. The CDR3 is CSGGTPFRETQYF. Here the CDR3 DNA reads TGCAGCGGCGGGACACCCTTTAGGGAGACCCAGTACTTC. Based on the CDR3 plus reference TRBV29-1 and TRBJ2-5, the full variable domain is SAVISQKPSRDICQRGTSLTIQCQVDSQVTMMFWYRQQPGQSLTLIATANQGSEATYESGFVIDKFPISRPNLTFSTLTVSNMSPEDSSIYLCSGGTPFRETQYFGPGTRLLVL.

V usage is TRBV2 and J usage is TRBJ2-1, with D possibly called TRBD1 or TRBD2 (7 bases each). V dropped 8 bases and J dropped 4 bases, with 12 bases sitting between them. The CDR3 runs to 13 residues. In germline, CDR1 is SNHLY, CDR2 FYNNEI. The CDR3 region is CASGRGGYNEQFF. CDR3 DNA sequence: TGTGCCAGCGGCAGGGGGGGGTACAATGAGCAGTTCTTC.

This clonotype was seen a handful of times. The chain combines TRBV20-1 with TRBJ2-4; D ambiguous. Germline V gene sequence: CDR1 DFQATT, CDR2 SNEGSKA (reference sequence). The CDR3 is 15 residues long. Trimming took 0 bases from V and 0 from J, leaving 9 bases between them. The CDR3 DNA reads TGCAGTGCTAGAGAGGGTCTGCAAGCCAAAAACATTCAGTACTTC. Its protein product is CSAREGLQAKNIQYF.